This T cell receptor beta chain was retrieved from a study of Ad26.COV2.S vaccination and SARS-CoV-2 variants. The wider study: COV1001, an Ad26.COV2.S trial, supplied this vaccine-arm donor.

Treatment denoted: 15 to 20 received Ad26.COV2.S at low or high dose, single or two shots; about 5 received placebo; per-sample allocation not given. Each sample was drawn 63 days after the first injection (of vaccine or placebo). There are 17 residues in the CDR3. Trimming cost V 4 bases and J 3 bases, with 21 bases left between them. Looked up from germline, CDR1 is SGHNT and CDR2 is YYREEE (reference sequence). Profiling relied on immunoSEQ multiplex PCR, and the TCRdb table lists in-frame clones only, not all of them. Of about 460,000 clones listed, roughly nine tenths are singletons. The chain is built from TRBV5-4 and TRBJ2-3; D is possibly TRBD2 (5 bases). The sequence was collected from a person aged 18-65 years who received the Ad26.COV2.S COVID-19 vaccine or a placebo. Sequencing was performed on peripheral blood, taken in a trial of Ad26.COV2.S vaccine versus placebo. CDR3 protein: CASSSSLLEPGTDTQYF. In DNA, the CDR3 is TGTGCCAGCAGCAGCTCCCTGCTAGAGCCGGGAACAGATACGCAGTATTTT.